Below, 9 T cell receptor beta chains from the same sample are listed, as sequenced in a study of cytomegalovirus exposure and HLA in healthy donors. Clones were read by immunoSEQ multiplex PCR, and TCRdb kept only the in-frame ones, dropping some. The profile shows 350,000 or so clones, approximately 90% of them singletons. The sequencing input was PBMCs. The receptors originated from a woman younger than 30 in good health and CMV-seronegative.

The chain's CDR3 is CASSLGLAGGPSYNEQFF. The CDR3 DNA is TGTGCCAGCAGCTTGGGACTAGCGGGAGGGCCTTCCTACAATGAGCAGTTCTTC. The rearrangement joins TRBV7-2 to TRBJ2-1; 16 nucleotides agree with TRBD2. V lost 3 bases and J lost 1; bases outside the gene matches: 3. The CDR3 spans 18 residues. The germline V gene has CDR1 SGHTA and CDR2 FQGNSA.

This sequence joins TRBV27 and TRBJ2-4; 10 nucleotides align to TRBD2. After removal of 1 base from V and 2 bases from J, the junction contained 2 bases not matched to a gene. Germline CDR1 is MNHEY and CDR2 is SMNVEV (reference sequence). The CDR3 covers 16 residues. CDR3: CASSLLAGGSKNIQYF. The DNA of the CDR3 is TGTGCCAGCAGTTTATTAGCGGGAGGTTCCAAAAACATTCAGTACTTC.

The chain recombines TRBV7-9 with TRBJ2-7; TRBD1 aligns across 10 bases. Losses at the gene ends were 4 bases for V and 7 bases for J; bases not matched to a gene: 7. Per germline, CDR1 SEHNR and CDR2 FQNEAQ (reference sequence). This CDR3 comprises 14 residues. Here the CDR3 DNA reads TGTGCCAGCAGCTCACCCCGACAGGGGGCAGAGCAGTACTTC. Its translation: CASSSPRQGAEQYF.

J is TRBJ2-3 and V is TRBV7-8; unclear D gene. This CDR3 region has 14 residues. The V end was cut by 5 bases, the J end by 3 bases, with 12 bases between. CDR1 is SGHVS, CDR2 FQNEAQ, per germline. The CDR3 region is CASSPLPRTDTQYF. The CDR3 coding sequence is TGTGCCAGCAGCCCTCTGCCCCGGACAGATACGCAGTATTTT.

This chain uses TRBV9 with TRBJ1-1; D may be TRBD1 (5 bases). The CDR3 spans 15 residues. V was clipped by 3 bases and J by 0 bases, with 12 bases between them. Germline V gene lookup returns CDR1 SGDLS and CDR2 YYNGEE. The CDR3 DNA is TGTGCCAGCAGCGGGGCAGGGAGGATGAACACTGAAGCTTTCTTT. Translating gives CASSGAGRMNTEAFF.

DNA of the CDR3: TGTGCCAGCAGCCCCCGAGGCGCCAGCTCCTACGAGCAGTACTTC. This gives the protein CASSPRGASSYEQYF. The rearrangement joins TRBV9 to TRBJ2-7; the D is unclear. The CDR3 totals 15 residues. CDR1 is SGDLS, CDR2 YYNGEE, per germline. Trimming took 4 bases from V and 0 from J, leaving 14 bases between them. The full variable domain, with the rest looked up from reference TRBV9 and TRBJ2-7, is DSGVTQTPKHLITATGQRVTLRCSPRSGDLSVYWYQQSLDQGLQFLIQYYNGEERAKGNILERFSAQQFPDLHSELNLSSLELGDSALYFCASSPRGASSYEQYFGPGTRLTVT.

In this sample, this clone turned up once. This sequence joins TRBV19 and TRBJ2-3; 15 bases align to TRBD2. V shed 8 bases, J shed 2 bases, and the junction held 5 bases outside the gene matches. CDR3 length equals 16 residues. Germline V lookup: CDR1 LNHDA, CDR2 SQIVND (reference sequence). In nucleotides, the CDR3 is TGTGCCAGTTCCGGACTAGCGGGAGGGAACACAGATACGCAGTATTTT. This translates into CASSGLAGGNTDTQYF.

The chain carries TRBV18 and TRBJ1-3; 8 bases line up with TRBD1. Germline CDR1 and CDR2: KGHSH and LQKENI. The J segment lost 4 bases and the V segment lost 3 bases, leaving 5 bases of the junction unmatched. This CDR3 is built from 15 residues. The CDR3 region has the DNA TGTGCCAGCTCACCGCTTCAGGGGGCGGGAAACACCATATATTTT. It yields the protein CASSPLQGAGNTIYF.

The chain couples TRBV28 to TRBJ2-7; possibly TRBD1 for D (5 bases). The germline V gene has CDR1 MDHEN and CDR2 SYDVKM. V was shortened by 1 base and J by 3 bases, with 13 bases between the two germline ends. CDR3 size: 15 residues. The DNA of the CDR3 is TGTGCCAGCAGTTTATCCGGGCGGCAGGGCTACGAGCAGTACTTC. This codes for CASSLSGRQGYEQYF.